These 22 T cell receptor beta chains were all obtained from the same sample, sequenced in a study of T cells in women clearing cervical HPV infection. TCRdb's copy holds only in-frame clones and misses some; the assay was immunoSEQ multiplex PCR. This sample's table reports tens of thousands of clones. The sequenced sample consisted of blood buffy coat. The receptors here all came from a woman between 18 and 69 years old with a cervical HPV16 infection that either progressed to CIN3+ or cleared (not recorded which).

To note about this clone: The read gets to within 3 residues of the CDR3 end, and the germline J gene fills in the rest. The chain has TRBV20-1 and TRBJ2-1; TRBD2 agrees at 8 bases. Trimming removed 1 base from V and 6 bases from J; junction bases left unmatched: 14. CDR1 and CDR2 (germline): DFQATT, SNEGSKA (reference sequence). The CDR3 runs to 17 residues. Incomplete CDR3 DNA: TGCAGTGCTAGAGCAAACCTCTTAGGACTAGCAGCCAATGAG. Residues: CSARANLLGLAANE. The full CDR3 protein reads CSARANLLGLAANEQFF.

To note about this clone: The CDR3 goes on 3 residues after the read ends, and that part is filled in from the germline J gene. The chain couples TRBV10-3 to TRBJ2-5, with 10 nucleotides matching TRBD2. CDR3 length equals 15 residues. CDR1 is ENHRY, CDR2 SYGVKD, per germline. The V segment lost 4 bases and the J segment 4 bases; nucleotides outside the gene matches: 6. The sequenced part of the CDR3 DNA is TGTGCCATCAGTGGGGCTAGCGGGAGTTTAGAGACC. It is translated as CAISGASGSLET. The complete CDR3 reads CAISGASGSLETQYF.

On this clone: The DNA ends 3 residues before the CDR3 does, and the rest of the CDR3 is filled in from the germline J gene. V gene TRBV7-2 combines with J gene TRBJ1-2; D is uncertain. The CDR3 sequence is 14 residues long. Germline values: CDR1 SGHTA, CDR2 FQGNSA. The CDR3 spells CASSLSSGSYDYTF. The sequenced part of the CDR3 DNA is TGTGCCAGCAGCTTATCTAGCGGGAGTTACGAC.

Details on this clone: With the read ending 3 residues before the CDR3 end, the germline J gene is used to fill in that end. The rearrangement uses TRBV7-3 and TRBJ2-1; 9 bases agree with TRBD2. The germline V gene encodes CDR1 SGHTA and CDR2 FQGTGA. Trimming took 1 base from V and 6 from J; bases not matched to a gene: 1. The CDR3 sequence is 14 residues long. This CDR3 is CASSLSGGANEQFF. The sequenced part of the CDR3 DNA is TGTGCCAGCAGCTTAAGCGGGGGGGCCAATGAG.

Remarks on this clone: The CDR3 extends 3 residues past the end of the read, so its final part is completed from the germline J gene. The rearrangement joins TRBV28 to TRBJ1-2; D is possibly TRBD1 (5 bases). Germline CDR1 and CDR2: MDHEN and SYDVKM. This CDR3 region has 12 residues. The CDR3 is CASSLQGTDYTF. CDR3 bases read: TGTGCCAGCAGTTTACAGGGAACCGAC.

On this clone itself: The CDR3 is cut off 3 residues early in the read; its end comes from the germline J gene. This rearrangement joins TRBV3-1 (or the pseudogene TRBV3-2) to TRBJ1-3; the match to TRBD1 covers 7 bases. Germline V gene sequence: CDR1 LGHDT, CDR2 YNNKEL (reference sequence). V lost 5 bases, J lost 4 bases, and 5 bases stayed unmatched. This CDR3 region has 14 residues. The CDR3 here is CASSDRDRGNTIYF. CDR3 bases read: TGTGCCAGCAGCGATCGGGACAGAGGAAACACC.

Comments on this clone: From the germline J gene comes the end of the CDR3, since the read stops 3 residues before it. This chain links TRBV28 with TRBJ1-5; 7 nucleotides line up with TRBD1. Germline trimming cut 10 bases from V and 3 bases from J; bases unmatched to any gene: 9. Germline V CDR1 and CDR2: MDHEN, SYDVKM. This CDR3 contains 14 residues. The CDR3 region is CATTRDRVNQPQHF. The CDR3 bases that were read are TGTGCCACCACCCGTGACAGGGTCAATCAGCCC. Full variable domain (outside the CDR3, taken from reference TRBV28 and TRBJ1-5): DVKVTQSSRYLVKRTGEKVFLECVQDMDHENMFWYRQDPGLGLRLIYFSYDVKMKEKGDIPEGYSVSREKKERFSLILESASTNQTSMYLCATTRDRVNQPQHFGDGTRLSIL.

For this clone: Read data end 3 residues before the CDR3 end; the end is taken from the germline J gene. The V and J genes are TRBV20-1 and TRBJ2-1, with 8 bases aligning to TRBD2. Unmatched junction bases numbered 17, after V lost 6 bases and J lost 7 bases. Germline V gives CDR1 DFQATT, CDR2 SNEGSKA (reference sequence). This CDR3 region has 16 residues. The CDR3 DNA, read in part, is TGCAGTGCCCCCGGACTAGTCGGGGGGGGACGGAATGAG. Its protein is CSAPGLVGGGRNE. The CDR3 reads in full as CSAPGLVGGGRNEQFF.

On this clone itself: The read terminates 3 residues before the CDR3 end, so the remaining end is supplied by the germline J gene. The genes are TRBV2 and TRBJ2-4; 12 bases align to TRBD2. The germline V gene has CDR1 SNHLY and CDR2 FYNNEI. This CDR3 is built from 14 residues. CDR3 bases read: TGTGCCACCCTAGCGGGAGGGCCGATAGAGACT. It codes for CATLAGGPIET. The whole CDR3 region reads CATLAGGPIETQYF.

Points on this clone: An end of the junction does not agree with germline; a read error may underlie this. With the read ending 3 residues before the CDR3 end, the germline J gene is used to fill in that end. This chain uses TRBV4-2 with TRBJ2-3; 11 positions agree with TRBD2. The CDR3 loop spans 15 amino acids. Looked up from germline, CDR1 is LGHNA and CDR2 is YNFKEQ. The sequenced part of the CDR3 DNA is TGCGCCAGCAGCCACACTAGCGGGAGTACAGATACG. This sequence encodes CASSHTSGSTDT. The entire CDR3 protein is CASSHTSGSTDTQYF.

With respect to this clone: The CDR3 end lies 3 residues beyond the end of the read and is filled in from the germline J gene. The chain uses TRBV28 and TRBJ2-7; D might be TRBD1 (5 bases). The germline gives CDR1 MDHEN, CDR2 SYDVKM. V shed 5 bases and J shed 3 bases, with 14 bases lying between them. This CDR3 spans 14 amino acids. The CDR3 bases that were read are TGTGCCAGCAGTCTACCGACAGTAAACTACGAG. Translating it yields CASSLPTVNYE. The full CDR3 is CASSLPTVNYEQYF.

Of note for this clone: The read ends 3 residues before the CDR3 terminus; that terminus is restored from the germline J gene. The V gene is TRBV4-1, the J gene TRBJ1-1; perhaps TRBD1 as D (6 bases). This CDR3 has 14 residues. The germline V gene has CDR1 MGHRA and CDR2 YSYEKL. The covered CDR3 bases are TGCGCCAGCAGCGGACAGCTGGGAGTGAGAGAA. Residues: CASSGQLGVRE. In full, the CDR3 reads CASSGQLGVREAFF.

A note on this clone: Sequencing ends 3 residues short of the CDR3 end; the germline J gene provides the rest. V and J are TRBV7-2 and TRBJ2-1; the match to TRBD1 covers 8 bases. CDR1 is SGHTA, CDR2 FQGNSA, per germline. The V segment lost 5 bases and the J segment 3 bases; nucleotides outside the gene matches: 6. The CDR3 is 15 residues long. CDR3 sequence: CASSQGGQGYNEQFF. The sequenced CDR3 bases are TGTGCCAGCAGCCAAGGAGGACAGGGCTACAATGAG.

Of note for this clone: The read falls 3 residues short of the CDR3 end, and the missing part is taken from the germline J gene. The chain links TRBV5-1 to TRBJ2-7; 10 nucleotides agree with TRBD2. Per germline, CDR1 SGHRS and CDR2 YFSETQ. J lost 3 bases, V lost 0 bases, and 3 bases had no gene match. The CDR3 has 15 amino acids. The CDR3 is CASSLAGTSDYEQYF. The DNA read from the CDR3 is TGCGCCAGCAGCTTGGCGGGGACTAGCGACTACGAG.

With respect to this clone: The read is 3 residues too short to cover the CDR3 end, so that end is filled in from the germline J gene. The J gene is TRBJ2-7, the V gene TRBV5-1, with D possibly TRBD1 on 6 matching bases. The CDR3 has 12 amino acids. The ends were cut back, 3 bases at V and 5 bases at J, with 9 bases in the middle. From germline, CDR1 is SGHRS and CDR2 YFSETQ. CDR3 DNA, as far as it was read: TGCGCCAGCAGCTCAGGGGTCCACGAG. It is translated as CASSSGVHE. The full CDR3 protein reads CASSSGVHEQYF.

Comments on this clone: A junction boundary mismatches the germline segment, possibly from a read error. The read ends 3 residues before the CDR3 terminus; that terminus is restored from the germline J gene. The sample carries other DNA sequences with the same CDR3. The J gene is TRBJ1-3, the V gene TRBV20-1, with D possibly matching TRBD1 (6 bases). The CDR3 length is 11 residues. Germline V lookup: CDR1 DFQATT, CDR2 SNEGSKA (reference sequence). The CDR3 sequence: CSAGGANTIYF. Partial CDR3 DNA: TGCAGTGCTGGGGGCGCGAACACA.

Incomplete CDR3 DNA: TGTGCCAGTAGACAAGGGGGCGGGGGGGTCACCGGGGAG. Protein sequence: CASRQGGGGVTGE. The full CDR3 protein reads CASRQGGGGVTGELFF. The V gene is TRBV19, the J gene TRBJ2-2; TRBD2 agrees at 9 bases. Coverage ceases 3 residues before the CDR3 finishes, and the germline J gene fills in the end. Trimming cost V 6 bases and J 4 bases; bases outside gene matches: 9. CDR1 is LNHDA and CDR2 is SQIVND in the germline V gene (reference sequence). This CDR3 has 16 residues.

Remarks on this clone: The read halts 3 residues ahead of the CDR3 end, with the missing end drawn from the germline J gene. The chain joins TRBV11-2 to TRBJ2-3, with D hard to call. The CDR3 is 13 residues long. Trimming removed 6 bases from V and 6 bases from J, with 13 bases in between. The germline V gene has CDR1 SGHAT and CDR2 FQNNGV. CDR3 loop: CASRRRVFDTQYF. Incomplete CDR3 DNA: TGTGCCAGCAGAAGAAGGGTATTTGATACG. Full variable domain (missing parts from reference TRBV11-2 and TRBJ2-3): EAGVAQSPRYKIIEKRQSVAFWCNPISGHATLYWYQQILGQGPKLLIQFQNNGVVDDSQLPKDRFSAERLKGVDSTLKIQPAKLEDSAVYLCASRRRVFDTQYFGPGTRLTVL.

Regarding this clone: The CDR3 end is not reached by the read, which stops 3 residues before it; the germline J gene fills it in. V gene TRBV2 combines with J gene TRBJ2-1, with 9 nucleotides matching TRBD2. Germline CDR1 and CDR2: SNHLY and FYNNEI. The junction had 0 bases not matched to a gene; V was cut back by 5 bases and J by 1 base. The length of the CDR3 is 14 residues. The sequenced part of the CDR3 DNA is TGTGCCAGCAGTCTAGCGGGGTCCTACAATGAG. This encodes CASSLAGSYNE. The whole CDR3 protein reads CASSLAGSYNEQFF.

Of note for this clone: The CDR3 end falls 3 residues outside the read, so it is completed with the germline J gene. The chain is built from TRBV7-2 and TRBJ1-6; D might be TRBD1 (6 bases). Germline V gene sequence: CDR1 SGHTA, CDR2 FQGNSA. The CDR3 covers 12 residues. The CDR3 reads CASSSRQGTLHF. The DNA read from the CDR3 is TGTGCCAGCAGCTCGCGTCAGGGGACC.

Comment on this clone: The sequenced fragment ends 3 residues before the CDR3 boundary, so the rest is inferred from the germline J gene. The chain joins TRBV19 to TRBJ1-4, with D perhaps TRBD1 (5 bases). The V gene's germline CDR1 is LNHDA and CDR2 SQIVND (reference sequence). Between the trimmed V and J ends, which lost 6 bases and 8 bases, there was a span of 19 bases. This CDR3 spans 15 amino acids. Here the CDR3 reads CASRTKGGGEEKLFF. The CDR3 DNA, read in part, is TGTGCCAGTAGGACAAAGGGAGGAGGGGAGGAAAAA.

About this clone itself: The read is 3 residues too short to cover the CDR3 end, so that end is filled in from the germline J gene. V and J are TRBV19 and TRBJ2-2; TRBD1 might be the D (5 bases). Germline CDR1 LNHDA, CDR2 SQIVND (reference sequence). The CDR3 runs 14 residues. The CDR3 bases that were read are TGTGCCAGTAACTTTCAGGGATTACATGAAAAG. Protein product: CASNFQGLHEK. The entire CDR3 is CASNFQGLHEKLFF.